The clone carrying this T cell receptor beta chain was observed a few times. There are 11 residues in the CDR3. From germline, CDR1 is SGHAT and CDR2 FQNNGV. The V gene lost 8 bases and the J gene lost 10 bases, with 15 bases spanning the gap. The record originates from a study of blood T cell repertoires in COVID-19. Study in general: Acute and convalescent COVID-19 specimens originated in the United States, Italy and Spain. T cells, B-cell-depleted T cells, or PBMCs provided the cDNA or gDNA that served as material.

The cohort comprised adults aged roughly 18 to 100 years residing in under 25 US areas. Donors were grouped by their self-reported clinical history. Data came from immunoSEQ multiplex PCR; TCRdb stores just in-frame clones and leaves some out. The sample has some 290,000 clones, over 90% seen once. Material for sequencing was PBMCs or T cells enriched from blood (not recorded which). The clonotype comes from a woman aged 30 to 39 who had been exposed to COVID-19. The rearrangement links TRBV11-2 to TRBJ2-7, with a possible D match to TRBD1 (6 bases). CDR3 coding DNA: TGTGCCAGCGCGGCACAGGGCGAACAGTACTTC. Translated: CASAAQGEQYF.